This TCR beta chain stems from a study of shared clonotypes between healthy human individuals. A remark on this clone: This sample also contains other DNA sequences that code for the same CDR3.

Naive CD8 isolation took CD45RO-negative cells positively selected for CCR7 and excluded terminally differentiated effector memory CD45RA+ cells. Caucasian adults living in Nashville, Tennessee, provided all samples. In germline, CDR1 is MNHEY, CDR2 SVGAGI. V was clipped by 2 bases and J by 4 bases; unmatched bases: 4. CDR3 length equals 15 residues. Libraries were prepared by immunoSEQ multiplex PCR; TCRdb keeps only in-frame clonotypes and omits some of them. In the table there are 1.5 million to 2.5 million clones, approximately 95% of which are singletons. This clonotype was obtained from a man aged 18 to 35 in good health. Sequences were obtained from naive CD8+ T cells sorted from blood. The chain employs TRBV6-5 and TRBJ2-7; 11 nucleotides line up with TRBD2. CDR3 nucleotides: TGTGCCAGCAGTTACGGTAGCGGGGGGGCTTACGAGCAGTACTTC. This sequence encodes CASSYGSGGAYEQYF.